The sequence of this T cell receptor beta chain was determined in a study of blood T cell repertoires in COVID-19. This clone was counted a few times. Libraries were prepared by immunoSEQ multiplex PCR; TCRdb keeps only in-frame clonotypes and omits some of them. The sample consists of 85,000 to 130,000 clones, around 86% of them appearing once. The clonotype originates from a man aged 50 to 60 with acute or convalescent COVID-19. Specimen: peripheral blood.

DNA of the CDR3: TGTGCCTTCCAGGTTACGGCAGAGACCCAGTACTTC. Encoded protein: CAFQVTAETQYF. The chain couples TRBV30 to TRBJ2-5; unclear D gene. Trimming cost V 7 bases and J 4 bases, with 13 bases left between them. The CDR3 totals 12 residues. The V gene's germline CDR1 is GTSNPN and CDR2 SVGIG (reference sequence).